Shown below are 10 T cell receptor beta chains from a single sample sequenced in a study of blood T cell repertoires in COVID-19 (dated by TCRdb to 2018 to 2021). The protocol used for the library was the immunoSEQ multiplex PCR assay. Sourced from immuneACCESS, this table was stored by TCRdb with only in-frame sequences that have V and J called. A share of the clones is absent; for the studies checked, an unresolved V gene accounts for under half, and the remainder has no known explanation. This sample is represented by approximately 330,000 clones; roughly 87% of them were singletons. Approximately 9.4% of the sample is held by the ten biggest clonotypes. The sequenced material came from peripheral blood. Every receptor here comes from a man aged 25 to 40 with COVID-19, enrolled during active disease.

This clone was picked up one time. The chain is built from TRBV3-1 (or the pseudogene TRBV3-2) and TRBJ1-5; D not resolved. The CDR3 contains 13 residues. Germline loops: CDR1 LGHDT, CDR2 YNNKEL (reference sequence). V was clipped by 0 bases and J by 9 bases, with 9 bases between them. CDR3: CASSQEGAGPQHF. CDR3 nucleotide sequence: TGTGCCAGCAGCCAAGAAGGAGCCGGGCCCCAGCATTTT.

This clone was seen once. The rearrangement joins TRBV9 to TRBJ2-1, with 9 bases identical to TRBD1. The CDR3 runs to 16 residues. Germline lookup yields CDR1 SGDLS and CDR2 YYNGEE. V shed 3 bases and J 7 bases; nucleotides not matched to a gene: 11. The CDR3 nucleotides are TGTGCCAGCAGCGACCGGGACAGGGTGGGACGGAATGAGCAGTTCTTC. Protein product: CASSDRDRVGRNEQFF.

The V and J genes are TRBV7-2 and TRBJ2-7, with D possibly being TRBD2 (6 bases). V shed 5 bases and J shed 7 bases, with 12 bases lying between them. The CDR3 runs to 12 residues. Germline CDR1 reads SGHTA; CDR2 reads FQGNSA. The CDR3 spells CASSRLAEEQYF. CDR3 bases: TGTGCCAGCAGCCGCTTAGCGGAAGAGCAGTACTTC.

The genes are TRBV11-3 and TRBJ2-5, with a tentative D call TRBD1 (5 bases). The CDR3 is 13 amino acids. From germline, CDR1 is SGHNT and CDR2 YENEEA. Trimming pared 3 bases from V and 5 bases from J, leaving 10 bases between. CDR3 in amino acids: CASSFGRGETQYF. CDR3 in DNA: TGTGCCAGCAGCTTTGGAAGGGGTGAGACCCAGTACTTC.

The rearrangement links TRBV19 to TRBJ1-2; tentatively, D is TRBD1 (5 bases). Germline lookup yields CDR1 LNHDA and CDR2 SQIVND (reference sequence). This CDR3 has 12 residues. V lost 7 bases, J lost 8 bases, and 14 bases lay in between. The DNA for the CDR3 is TGTGCCAGTACCCCCTCCTGGGGCGGCTACACCTTC. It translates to CASTPSWGGYTF.

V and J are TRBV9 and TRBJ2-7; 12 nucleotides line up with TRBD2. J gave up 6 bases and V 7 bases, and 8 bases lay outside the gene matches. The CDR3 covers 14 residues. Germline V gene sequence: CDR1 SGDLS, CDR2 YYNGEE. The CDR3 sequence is CASSAGTSGREQYF. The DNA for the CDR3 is TGTGCCAGCTCAGCCGGGACTAGCGGGCGCGAGCAGTACTTC.

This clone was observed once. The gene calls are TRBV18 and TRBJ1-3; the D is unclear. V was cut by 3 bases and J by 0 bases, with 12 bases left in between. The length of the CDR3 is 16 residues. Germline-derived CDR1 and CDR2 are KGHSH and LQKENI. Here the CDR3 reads CASSPEVGLSGNTIYF. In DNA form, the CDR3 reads TGTGCCAGCTCACCGGAGGTCGGCCTCTCTGGAAACACCATATATTTT. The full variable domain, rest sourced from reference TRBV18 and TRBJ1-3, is NAGVMQNPRHLVRRRGQEARLRCSPMKGHSHVYWYRQLPEEGLKFMVYLQKENIIDESGMPKERFSAEFPKEGPSILRIQQVVRGDSAAYFCASSPEVGLSGNTIYFGEGSWLTVV.

The DNA of the CDR3 is TGTGCCAGCAGTCCCCTCAGCGGGATATCCGGCAATGAGCAGTTCTTC. Its translation is CASSPLSGISGNEQFF. The J gene is TRBJ2-1, the V gene TRBV27; 7 bases align to TRBD2. Germline trimming cut 5 bases from V and 6 bases from J; bases unmatched to any gene: 13. The CDR3 has 16 amino acids. Germline values: CDR1 MNHEY, CDR2 SMNVEV (reference sequence).

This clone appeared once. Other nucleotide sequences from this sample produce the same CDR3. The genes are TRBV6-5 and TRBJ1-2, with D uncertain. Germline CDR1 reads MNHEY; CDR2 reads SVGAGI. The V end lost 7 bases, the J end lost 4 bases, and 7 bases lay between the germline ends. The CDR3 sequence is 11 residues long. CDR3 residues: CASIGGYGYTF. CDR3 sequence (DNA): TGTGCCAGCATCGGAGGCTATGGCTACACCTTC.

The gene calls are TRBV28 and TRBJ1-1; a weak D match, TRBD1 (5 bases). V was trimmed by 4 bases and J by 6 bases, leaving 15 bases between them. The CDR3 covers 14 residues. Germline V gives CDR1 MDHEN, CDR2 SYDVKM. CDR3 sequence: CASSSPIDSPEAFF. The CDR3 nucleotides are TGTGCCAGCAGTTCACCGATCGACAGTCCTGAAGCTTTCTTT. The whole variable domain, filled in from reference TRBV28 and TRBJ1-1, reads DVKVTQSSRYLVKRTGEKVFLECVQDMDHENMFWYRQDPGLGLRLIYFSYDVKMKEKGDIPEGYSVSREKKERFSLILESASTNQTSMYLCASSSPIDSPEAFFGQGTRLTVV.